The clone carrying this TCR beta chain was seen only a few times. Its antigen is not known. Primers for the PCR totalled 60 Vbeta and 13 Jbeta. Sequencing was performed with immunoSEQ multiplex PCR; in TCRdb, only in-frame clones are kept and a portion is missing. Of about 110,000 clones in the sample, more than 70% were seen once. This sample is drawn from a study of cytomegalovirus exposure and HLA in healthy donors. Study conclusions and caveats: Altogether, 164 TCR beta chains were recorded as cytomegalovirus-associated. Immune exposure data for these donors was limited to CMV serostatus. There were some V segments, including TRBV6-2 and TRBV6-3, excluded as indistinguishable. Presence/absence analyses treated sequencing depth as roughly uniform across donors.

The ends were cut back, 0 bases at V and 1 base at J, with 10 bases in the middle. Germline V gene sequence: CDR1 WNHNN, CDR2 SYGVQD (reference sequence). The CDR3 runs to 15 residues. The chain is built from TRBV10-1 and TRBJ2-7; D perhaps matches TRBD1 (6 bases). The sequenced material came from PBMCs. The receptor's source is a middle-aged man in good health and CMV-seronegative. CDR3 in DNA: TGCGCCAGCAGTGAGTCGGGGACACTTTCCTACGAGCAGTACTTC. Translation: CASSESGTLSYEQYF.